One sample yielded the 19 T cell receptor beta chains listed below, sequenced in a study of T cells in localized non-small cell lung cancer (dated by TCRdb to 2019 to 2021). Preparation of the library involved the immunoSEQ multiplex PCR assay. In its TCRdb copy, this immuneACCESS table keeps in-frame sequences only and misses some clones. Where compared with another copy, unresolved V genes explain less than half of these, and the others have no known cause. The sample yields under 20,000 clones; 75% to 95% were counted once. In total, the top ten clones hold about 4% of the sample. The sequences come from peripheral blood, collected before any cancer treatment. The receptors come from a male donor at least 60 years old with stage I squamous cell lung carcinoma.

This clone was seen only once. Here the CDR3 reads CASSGGAGGYNEQFF. CDR3 coding DNA: TGTGCCAGCAGCGGGGGAGCAGGGGGCTACAATGAGCAGTTCTTC. V gene TRBV11-3 combines with J gene TRBJ2-1, with 7 bases that match TRBD1. Germline V gives CDR1 SGHNT, CDR2 YENEEA. Losses at the gene ends were 5 bases for V and 3 bases for J; bases not matched to a gene: 7. This CDR3 contains 15 residues.

The CDR3 sequence is CASSVVGGHRGEQFF. The CDR3 region has the DNA TGTGCCAGCAGCGTAGTAGGCGGGCACCGAGGGGAGCAGTTCTTC. This chain links TRBV9 with TRBJ2-1; a weak D match, TRBD2 (5 bases). Germline assignment: CDR1 SGDLS and CDR2 YYNGEE. The CDR3 sequence is 15 residues long. Trimming removed 0 bases from V and 10 bases from J, with 17 bases in between.

V gene TRBV11-3 combines with J gene TRBJ2-1; tentatively, D is TRBD2 (5 bases). The V and J ends lost 1 base and 8 bases respectively, with 15 bases between them. Germline V gene data show CDR1 as SGHNT and CDR2 as YENEEA. This CDR3 is 15 amino acids long. The CDR3 here is CASSLVGGTKDEQFF. The CDR3 nucleotides read TGTGCCAGCAGCTTAGTAGGAGGCACTAAGGATGAGCAGTTCTTC. The full variable domain, with the rest looked up from reference TRBV11-3 and TRBJ2-1, is EAGVVQSPRYKIIEKKQPVAFWCNPISGHNTLYWYLQNLGQGPELLIRYENEEAVDDSQLPKDRFSAERLKGVDSTLKIQPAELGDSAVYLCASSLVGGTKDEQFFGPGTRLTVL.

V gene TRBV30 combines with J gene TRBJ1-1; D gene unclear. CDR3 length: 13 residues. V lost 3 bases to trimming and J lost 3 bases, with 11 bases between them. Looked up from germline, CDR1 is GTSNPN and CDR2 is SVGIG (reference sequence). Here the CDR3 DNA reads TGTGCCTGGAGGAAACGGTTGGACACTGAAGCTTTCTTT. The encoded protein is CAWRKRLDTEAFF. Filled out from reference TRBV30 and TRBJ1-1, the complete variable domain reads SQTIHQWPATLVQPVGSPLSLECTVEGTSNPNLYWYRQAAGRGLQLLFYSVGIGQISSEVPQNLSASRPQDRQFILSSKKLLLSDSGFYLCAWRKRLDTEAFFGQGTRLTVV.

This clone has more than one count but fewer than ten. This CDR3 is CASSHTGGPEAFF. For the CDR3, the DNA is TGTGCCAGCAGCCATACAGGGGGCCCTGAAGCTTTCTTT. The rearrangement links TRBV14 to TRBJ1-1; TRBD1 agrees at 9 bases. V shed 3 bases and J 6 bases; nucleotides not matched to a gene: 2. Germline CDR1 and CDR2: SGHDN and FVKESK. The CDR3 loop spans 13 amino acids.

V usage is TRBV7-2 and J usage is TRBJ2-1, with D possibly TRBD2 on 6 matching bases. V shed 3 bases and J shed 4 bases, with 10 bases lying between them. The germline CDR1 and CDR2 sequences are SGHTA and FQGNSA. The CDR3 extends over 14 amino acids. The CDR3 sequence is CASSLISGYNEQFF. For the CDR3, the DNA is TGTGCCAGCAGCTTGATTAGCGGTTACAATGAGCAGTTCTTC. Full variable domain (outside the CDR3, taken from reference TRBV7-2 and TRBJ2-1): GAGVSQSPSNKVTEKGKDVELRCDPISGHTALYWYRQSLGQGLEFLIYFQGNSAPDKSGLPSDRFSAERTGGSVSTLTIQRTQQEDSAVYLCASSLISGYNEQFFGPGTRLTVL.

The J gene is TRBJ2-2, the V gene TRBV7-6, with D maybe TRBD1 (6 bases). The CDR3 sequence is 13 residues long. CDR1 and CDR2 from the germline V gene are SGHVS and FNYEAQ. V lost 8 bases, J lost 0 bases, and 7 bases lay in between. CDR3 in DNA: TGTGCCAGCTGGACAGCGAACACCGGGGAGCTGTTTTTT. It specifies CASWTANTGELFF.

This rearrangement joins TRBV5-1 to TRBJ2-7, with D hard to call. The length of the CDR3 is 16 residues. The V and J ends lost 2 bases and 4 bases respectively, with 19 bases between them. CDR1 SGHRS and CDR2 YFSETQ come from the germline V gene. This CDR3 is CASSFATGQSGYEQYF. The CDR3 region has the DNA TGCGCCAGCAGCTTTGCAACGGGCCAATCGGGTTACGAGCAGTACTTC. Looking up the rest from reference TRBV5-1 and TRBJ2-7 gives the full variable domain: KAGVTQTPRYLIKTRGQQVTLSCSPISGHRSVSWYQQTPGQGLQFLFEYFSETQRNKGNFPGRFSGRQFSNSRSEMNVSTLELGDSALYLCASSFATGQSGYEQYFGPGTRLTVT.

The chain has TRBV4-3 and TRBJ2-2; 8 nucleotides line up with TRBD2. Germline V gene lookup returns CDR1 LGHNA and CDR2 YSLEER. This CDR3 region has 17 residues. V gave up 1 base and J gave up 5 bases; unmatched junction bases: 9. CDR3 bases: TGCGCCAGCAGCCAAGGACCCAGCGGGAGTGAAACCGGGGAGCTGTTTTTT. Encoded protein: CASSQGPSGSETGELFF.

The chain is built from TRBV5-6 and TRBJ1-5, with D tentatively TRBD1 (6 bases). This CDR3 is built from 14 residues. Trimming removed 0 bases at V and 5 bases at J, with 9 bases between. Germline V lookup: CDR1 SGHDT, CDR2 YYEEEE. DNA for the CDR3: TGTGCCAGCAGCTTGGTGGACAGCTATCAGCCCCAGCATTTT. It is translated as CASSLVDSYQPQHF. The full variable domain, with the rest looked up from reference TRBV5-6 and TRBJ1-5, is DAGVTQSPTHLIKTRGQQVTLRCSPKSGHDTVSWYQQALGQGPQFIFQYYEEEERQRGNFPDRFSGHQFPNYSSELNVNALLLGDSALYLCASSLVDSYQPQHFGDGTRLSIL.

The V gene is TRBV19, the J gene TRBJ2-5; D gene ambiguous. Trimming stripped 0 bases from V and 0 bases from J, with 8 bases between. CDR1 is LNHDA, CDR2 SQIVND, per germline (reference sequence). There are 15 residues in the CDR3. This CDR3 reads CASSIDASYQETQYF. As DNA, the CDR3 is TGTGCCAGTAGTATAGATGCGAGCTACCAAGAGACCCAGTACTTC.

The CDR3 loop is CASGGEATEAFF. CDR3 nucleotides: TGTGCCAGTGGAGGGGAGGCCACTGAAGCTTTCTTT. The rearrangement joins TRBV19 to TRBJ1-1; perhaps TRBD1 as D (5 bases). Germline assignment: CDR1 LNHDA and CDR2 SQIVND (reference sequence). The V gene lost 8 bases and the J gene lost 4 bases, with 11 bases spanning the gap. This CDR3 has 12 amino acids.

The chain couples TRBV19 to TRBJ2-1; 7 bases align to TRBD2. Germline assignment: CDR1 LNHDA and CDR2 SQIVND (reference sequence). V lost 5 bases to trimming and J lost 4 bases; unmatched junction nucleotides: 11. The length of the CDR3 is 16 residues. The CDR3 spells CASSPLSERGYNEQFF. CDR3 sequence (DNA): TGTGCCAGTAGTCCACTGTCGGAGCGGGGTTACAATGAGCAGTTCTTC.

The chain couples TRBV30 to TRBJ2-3, with D unresolved. Trimming pared 7 bases from V and 1 base from J, leaving 15 bases between. Germline lookup yields CDR1 GTSNPN and CDR2 SVGIG (reference sequence). The CDR3 sequence is 14 residues long. The CDR3 is CAYTGWFGTDTQYF. The CDR3 region has the DNA TGTGCCTATACTGGGTGGTTTGGCACAGATACGCAGTATTTT.

This chain joins TRBV6-5 and TRBJ2-1; 10 bases line up with TRBD1. This CDR3 is built from 16 residues. CDR1 is MNHEY, CDR2 SVGAGI, per germline. Unmatched junction bases numbered 9, after V lost 4 bases and J lost 6 bases. CDR3 protein: CASSSRDRGGINEQFF. As DNA, the CDR3 is TGTGCCAGCAGTTCCCGGGACAGGGGCGGGATCAATGAGCAGTTCTTC.

The J gene is TRBJ1-4, the V gene TRBV28; the match to TRBD1 covers 8 bases. The CDR3 extends over 12 amino acids. In germline, CDR1 is MDHEN, CDR2 SYDVKM. Written as DNA, the CDR3 is TGTGTCTCGACAGGGGTTAATGAAAAACTGTTTTTT. As protein: CVSTGVNEKLFF.

This clone appeared once. J is TRBJ2-7 and V is TRBV27; perhaps D is TRBD1 or TRBD2 (5 bases each). CDR1 MNHEY and CDR2 SMNVEV come from the germline V gene (reference sequence). The CDR3 runs 14 residues. Trimming left V 6 bases short and J 7 bases short, with 19 bases between. CDR3 sequence (DNA): TGTGCCAGCAGGACCGGGACGATGGTTGGGGAGCAGTACTTC. Residues: CASRTGTMVGEQYF.

This chain connects TRBV25-1 to TRBJ2-3; D possibly corresponds to TRBD1 (5 bases). This CDR3 contains 12 residues. Germline V gene sequence: CDR1 MGHDK, CDR2 SYGVNS. The ends were cut back, 6 bases at V and 6 bases at J, with 10 bases in the middle. CDR3 nucleotide sequence: TGTGCCAGCAGGGCAGCAGGGGATACGCAGTATTTT. It codes for CASRAAGDTQYF.

This rearrangement joins TRBV30 to TRBJ1-2, with D possibly being TRBD1 (5 bases). The germline V gene has CDR1 GTSNPN and CDR2 SVGIG (reference sequence). CDR3 size: 12 residues. The ends were cut back, 4 bases at V and 7 bases at J, with 13 bases in the middle. CDR3 sequence: CAWKERGGGYTF. As DNA, the CDR3 is TGTGCCTGGAAGGAGAGGGGAGGTGGCTACACCTTC.